This TCR beta chain appears in the sequencing data of a study of blood T cell repertoires in COVID-19. The wider study: The United States, Italy and Spain were the sources of the acute and convalescent COVID-19 samples. T cells, B-cell-depleted T cells, or PBMCs provided the cDNA or gDNA that served as material.

How the authors handled the data: Amplified reference gene primers provided the basis for estimating nucleated cell counts. Profiling relied on immunoSEQ multiplex PCR, and the TCRdb table lists in-frame clones only, not all of them. That table gives V, J and clone size, and the DNA gave D and trimming. The sample carries 130,000 to 150,000 clones, more than 75% recorded once. Sample: peripheral blood. The origin of this receptor is a human donor in a cohort sampled during active COVID-19.

DNA of the CDR3: TGTGCCAGCAGCCACACATTCCTCCAACTGAACACTGAAGCTTTCTTT. Protein: CASSHTFLQLNTEAFF. The rearrangement uses TRBV7-9 and TRBJ1-1; the D is unclear. Per germline, CDR1 SEHNR and CDR2 FQNEAQ (reference sequence). V was clipped by 5 bases and J by 0 bases, with 16 bases between them. The CDR3 is 16 residues long.